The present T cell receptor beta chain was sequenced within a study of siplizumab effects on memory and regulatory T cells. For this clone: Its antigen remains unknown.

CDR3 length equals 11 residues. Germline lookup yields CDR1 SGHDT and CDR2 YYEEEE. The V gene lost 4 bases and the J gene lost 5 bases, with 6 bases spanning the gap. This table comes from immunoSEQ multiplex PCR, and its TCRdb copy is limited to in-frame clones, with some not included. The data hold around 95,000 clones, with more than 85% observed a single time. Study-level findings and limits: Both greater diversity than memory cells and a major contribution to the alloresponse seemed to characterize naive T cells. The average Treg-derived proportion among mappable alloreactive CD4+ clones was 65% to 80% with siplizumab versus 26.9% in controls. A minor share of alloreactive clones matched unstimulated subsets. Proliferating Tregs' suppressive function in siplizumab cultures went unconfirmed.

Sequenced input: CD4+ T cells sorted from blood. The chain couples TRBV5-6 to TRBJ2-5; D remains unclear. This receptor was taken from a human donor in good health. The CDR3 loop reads CASSVRETQYF. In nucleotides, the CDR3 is TGTGCCAGCAGCGTAAGGGAGACCCAGTACTTC.